This TCR beta chain was recovered during a study of graft-versus-host responses after intestinal transplantation. Across the whole study: Recipients got multivisceral, liver-intestinal, or isolated intestinal transplants. For approximately 3 years after anti-thymocyte globulin induction, all recipients took tacrolimus and steroids.

This clone was detected only a few times. Its antigen is unknown. Sequencing was performed with immunoSEQ multiplex PCR; in TCRdb, only in-frame clones are kept and a portion is missing. The sample carries 70,000 or so clones, over 70% recorded once. Notes on the study in general: The presence of high graft-versus-host to host-versus-graft clonal ratios in allografts characterized patients with graft-donor T cell macrochimerism. Among recipient marrow samples, GvH clones were found; some appeared first in ileum or blood.

With 0 bases clipped from V and 11 bases from J, the junction kept 5 bases outside the gene matches. The CDR3 spans 15 residues. Germline V CDR1 and CDR2: MNHEY, SVGAGI. The clonotype comes from a human donor who was the organ donor for an intestinal transplant. The V and J genes are TRBV6-5 and TRBJ2-1; TRBD2 matches at 12 bases. The sequenced sample was unstimulated CD4+ T cells sorted from spleen or lymph node cells, obtained before transplant. As DNA, the CDR3 is TGTGCCAGCAGTTACTCTCCTAGCGGGGGGGCCCAGCAGTTCTTC. Protein sequence: CASSYSPSGGAQQFF.